The rows below give T cell receptor beta chains drawn from one sample of a study of blood T cell repertoires in COVID-19. Libraries were prepared by immunoSEQ multiplex PCR; TCRdb keeps only in-frame clonotypes and omits some of them. The sample lists 150,000 to 200,000 clones, about 77% occurring once. Material for sequencing was peripheral blood. These receptors all stem from a woman aged 80 or older with acute or convalescent COVID-19. CDR3s leave out the opening cysteine and the closing phenylalanine or tryptophan.

J gene: TRBJ2-7; V gene: TRBV12-3/TRBV12-4; CDR3 protein: ASSWRQGYEQY
J gene: TRBJ1-2; V gene: TRBV30; CDR3 protein: ACWLGQGIGYT
J gene: TRBJ2-5; V gene: TRBV6-6; CDR3 protein: ASKVGAGGVETQY
J gene: TRBJ2-3; V gene: TRBV29-1; CDR3 protein: SAKGGYSLSTDTQY
J gene: TRBJ1-6; V gene: TRBV2; CDR3 protein: ASSGTGSSYNSPLH
J gene: TRBJ1-2; V gene: TRBV28; CDR3 protein: ASSLDRENYGYT
J gene: TRBJ2-3; V gene: TRBV2; CDR3 protein: ASSPRLAGFTDTQY
J gene: TRBJ2-1; V gene: TRBV6-6; CDR3 protein: ASRTDTAYNEQF
J gene: TRBJ2-7; V gene: TRBV4-1; CDR3 protein: ASSQPIEGRDGQY
J gene: TRBJ2-7; V gene: TRBV27; CDR3 protein: ASSLHGTGNNEQY
J gene: TRBJ2-7; V gene: TRBV28; CDR3 protein: ASTQSVGKGEQY
J gene: TRBJ2-3; V gene: TRBV5-1; CDR3 protein: ASSSRTSGSTDTQY
J gene: TRBJ2-2; V gene: TRBV10-1; CDR3 protein: ASSTGNTGELF
J gene: TRBJ2-7; V gene: TRBV14; CDR3 protein: ASSQNYEQY
J gene: TRBJ2-7; V gene: TRBV7-9; CDR3 protein: ASSLGTGLYEQY
J gene: TRBJ1-2; V gene: TRBV14; CDR3 protein: ASSQDFQGGGYT
J gene: TRBJ1-5; V gene: TRBV5-8; CDR3 protein: ASSLGAAQSNQPQH
J gene: TRBJ2-1; V gene: TRBV5-8; CDR3 protein: ASSSTGNSYNEQF
J gene: TRBJ1-5; V gene: TRBV10-2; CDR3 protein: ASSVQKATSGNQPQH
J gene: TRBJ2-7; V gene: TRBV5-1; CDR3 protein: ASSLAGREGEQY
J gene: TRBJ2-1; V gene: TRBV7-9; CDR3 protein: ASSPPTLLSYNEQF
J gene: TRBJ2-7; V gene: TRBV5-1; CDR3 protein: ASKVGQGYEQY
J gene: TRBJ2-3; V gene: TRBV30; CDR3 protein: AWSVGAIDTQY
J gene: TRBJ2-1; V gene: TRBV6-2/TRBV6-3; CDR3 protein: ASIPSGGNEQF
J gene: TRBJ2-6; V gene: TRBV9; CDR3 protein: ASSEGQNLGYSGANVLT
J gene: TRBJ1-2; V gene: TRBV6-4; CDR3 protein: ASSEGGFGYT
J gene: TRBJ2-2; V gene: TRBV6-2/TRBV6-3; CDR3 protein: ASSFGNTGELF
J gene: TRBJ2-2; V gene: TRBV2; CDR3 protein: ASRGRGSFTGELF
J gene: TRBJ1-2; V gene: TRBV4-1; CDR3 protein: ASSQDPTGDLNYGYT
J gene: TRBJ2-2; V gene: TRBV4-2; CDR3 protein: ASSRLGTGGDANTGELF
J gene: TRBJ1-5; V gene: TRBV4-1; CDR3 protein: ASSPSPDSSNINQPQH
J gene: TRBJ1-5; V gene: TRBV6-5; CDR3 protein: ASFQGWGNQPQH
J gene: TRBJ2-1; V gene: TRBV7-2; CDR3 protein: ASRSGANNEQF
J gene: TRBJ1-1; V gene: TRBV12-3/TRBV12-4; CDR3 protein: ASSSVDAEAF
J gene: TRBJ2-7; V gene: TRBV5-4; CDR3 protein: ASSGSSGRSVYEQY
J gene: TRBJ2-7; V gene: TRBV11-2; CDR3 protein: ASSPVARSYEQY
J gene: TRBJ1-1; V gene: TRBV30; CDR3 protein: AWSLRDRGAF
J gene: TRBJ2-2; V gene: TRBV30; CDR3 protein: AWGMTQNTGELF
J gene: TRBJ1-5; V gene: TRBV28; CDR3 protein: ASSLVPDRGIVQPQH
J gene: TRBJ1-2; V gene: TRBV5-6; CDR3 protein: ASSFGLANYGYT
J gene: TRBJ2-4; V gene: TRBV7-2; CDR3 protein: ASSLGLGDIQY
J gene: TRBJ1-2; V gene: TRBV6-5; CDR3 protein: ASSSPGAGRYGYT
J gene: TRBJ2-7; V gene: TRBV5-4; CDR3 protein: ASSLGVSGRAVEQY
J gene: TRBJ2-1; V gene: TRBV3-1/TRBV3-2; CDR3 protein: ASTASGSNNEQF
J gene: TRBJ1-4; V gene: TRBV18; CDR3 protein: ASSPNSIRTRGEKLF
J gene: TRBJ2-3; V gene: TRBV10-1; CDR3 protein: ASSESTVTDTQY
J gene: TRBJ2-7; V gene: TRBV4-1; CDR3 protein: ASSQGQGLQY